The 5 T cell receptor beta chains presented below share a single source sample, sequenced in a study of T cell changes during pregnancy in multiple sclerosis. The table came from immunoSEQ multiplex PCR; TCRdb's copy has only in-frame clones and leaves some out. The table lists some 140,000 clones, around 95% of them singletons. This specimen consisted of peripheral blood, obtained after pregnancy. These TCRs come from a female donor with multiple sclerosis, enrolled in a pregnancy study.

This chain uses TRBV27 with TRBJ2-1; 9 bases are shared with TRBD1. The V and J ends lost 2 bases and 6 bases, in that order; junction bases with no gene match: 23. Per the germline V gene, CDR1 is MNHEY and CDR2 is SMNVEV (reference sequence). CDR3 length equals 21 residues. The CDR3 coding sequence is TGTGCCAGCAGTTTAATGTGGGGGGCCCGGACGACAGGACAGGGGCTCAATGAGCAGTTCTTC. It is translated as CASSLMWGARTTGQGLNEQFF.

The chain carries TRBV9 and TRBJ2-1, with 7 bases identical to TRBD1. The CDR3 covers 17 residues. V gave up 4 bases and J gave up 5 bases; unmatched junction bases: 15. Germline assignment: CDR1 SGDLS and CDR2 YYNGEE. The CDR3 loop is CASSPGQVGLLHNEQFF. The CDR3 DNA follows: TGTGCCAGCAGCCCCGGACAGGTAGGACTGTTACACAATGAGCAGTTCTTC.

The chain combines TRBV19 with TRBJ2-3, with 7 bases identical to TRBD2. V was clipped by 7 bases and J by 1 base; unmatched bases: 2. CDR3 length: 13 amino acids. Per the germline V gene, CDR1 is LNHDA and CDR2 is SQIVND (reference sequence). CDR3 loop: CASIREGTDTQYF. Written as DNA, the CDR3 is TGTGCCAGTATCCGGGAGGGCACAGATACGCAGTATTTT. The full variable domain, with the rest looked up from reference TRBV19 and TRBJ2-3, is DGGITQSPKYLFRKEGQNVTLSCEQNLNHDAMYWYRQDPGQGLRLIYYSQIVNDFQKGDIAEGYSVSREKKESFPLTVTSAQKNPTAFYLCASIREGTDTQYFGPGTRLTVL.

Remarks on this clone: Relative to the germline gene, one junction end is altered; a read error may explain this. V and J are TRBV7-7 and TRBJ2-5; 10 positions match TRBD2. Germline loops: CDR1 SSHAT, CDR2 FNYEAQ (reference sequence). The CDR3 is 16 residues long. In DNA, the CDR3 is TGTGCTAGCAGCTTGGCTACCGGGACTAGCGTCAAGACCCAGTACTTC. Translating gives CASSLATGTSVKTQYF.

The chain recombines TRBV7-9 with TRBJ2-5; 10 bases line up with TRBD1. This CDR3 is built from 14 residues. Germline values: CDR1 SEHNR, CDR2 FQNEAQ (reference sequence). V lost 7 bases and J lost 2; bases outside the gene matches: 4. The CDR3 bases are TGTGCCAGCACCTGGACAGGGGGACAAGAGACCCAGTACTTC. It translates to CASTWTGGQETQYF.